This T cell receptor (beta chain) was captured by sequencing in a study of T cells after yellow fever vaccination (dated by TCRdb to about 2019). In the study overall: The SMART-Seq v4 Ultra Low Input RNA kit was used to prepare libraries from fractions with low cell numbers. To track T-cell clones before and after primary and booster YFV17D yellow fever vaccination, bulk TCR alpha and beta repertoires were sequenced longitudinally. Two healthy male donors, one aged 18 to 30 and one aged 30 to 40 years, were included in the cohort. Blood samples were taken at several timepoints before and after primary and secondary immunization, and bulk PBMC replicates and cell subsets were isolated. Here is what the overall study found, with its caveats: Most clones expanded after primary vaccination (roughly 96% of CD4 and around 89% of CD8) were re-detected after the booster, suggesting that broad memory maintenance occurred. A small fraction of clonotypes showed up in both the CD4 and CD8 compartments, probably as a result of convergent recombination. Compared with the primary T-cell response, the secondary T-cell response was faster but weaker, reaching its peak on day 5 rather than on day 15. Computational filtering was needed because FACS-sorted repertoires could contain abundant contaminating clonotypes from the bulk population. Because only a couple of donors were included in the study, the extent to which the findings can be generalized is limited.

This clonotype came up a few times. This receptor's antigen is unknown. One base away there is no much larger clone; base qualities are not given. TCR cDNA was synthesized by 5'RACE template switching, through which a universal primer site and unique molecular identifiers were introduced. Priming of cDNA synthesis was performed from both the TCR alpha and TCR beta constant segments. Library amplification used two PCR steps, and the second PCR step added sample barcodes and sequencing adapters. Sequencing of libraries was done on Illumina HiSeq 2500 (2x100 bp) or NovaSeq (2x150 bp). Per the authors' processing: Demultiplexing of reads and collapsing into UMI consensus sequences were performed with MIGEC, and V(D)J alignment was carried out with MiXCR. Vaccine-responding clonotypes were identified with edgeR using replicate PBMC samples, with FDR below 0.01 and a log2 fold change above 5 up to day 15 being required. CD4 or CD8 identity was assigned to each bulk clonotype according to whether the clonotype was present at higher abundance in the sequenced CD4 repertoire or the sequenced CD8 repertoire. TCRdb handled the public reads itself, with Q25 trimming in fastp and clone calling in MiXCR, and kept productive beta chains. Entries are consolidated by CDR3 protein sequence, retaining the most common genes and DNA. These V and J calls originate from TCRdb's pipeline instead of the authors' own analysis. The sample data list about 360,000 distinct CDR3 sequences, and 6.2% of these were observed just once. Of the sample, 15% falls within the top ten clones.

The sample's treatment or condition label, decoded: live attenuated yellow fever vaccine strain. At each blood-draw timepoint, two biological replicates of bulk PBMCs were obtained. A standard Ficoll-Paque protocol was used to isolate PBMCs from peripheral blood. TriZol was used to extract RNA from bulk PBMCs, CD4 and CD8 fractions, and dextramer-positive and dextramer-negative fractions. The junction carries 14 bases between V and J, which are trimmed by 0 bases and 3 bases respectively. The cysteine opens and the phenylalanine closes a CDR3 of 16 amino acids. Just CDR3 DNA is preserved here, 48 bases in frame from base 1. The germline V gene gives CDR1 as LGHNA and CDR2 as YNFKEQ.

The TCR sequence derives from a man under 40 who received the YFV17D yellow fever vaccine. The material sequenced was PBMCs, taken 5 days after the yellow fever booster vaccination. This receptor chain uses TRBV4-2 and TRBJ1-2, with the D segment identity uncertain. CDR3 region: CASSQDLIDFYYGYTF. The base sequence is TGTGCCAGCAGCCAAGATTTAATCGATTTTTACTATGGCTACACCTTC.